This T cell receptor beta chain was profiled in a study of blood T cell repertoires in COVID-19. On the study more broadly: The study drew acute and convalescent COVID-19 samples from the United States, Italy and Spain. T cells, B-cell-depleted T cells, or PBMCs supplied cDNA or gDNA.

This clone was counted once. In the study's own analysis: Amplifying reference gene primers gave estimates of nucleated cell counts. Method: immunoSEQ multiplex PCR; TCRdb's copy keeps in-frame clones and lacks some. Clonal size and the V and J genes are those of that table, whereas D and trimming came from the DNA. In the table there are about 200,000 clones, 75% to 90% of which are singletons. Assignment of participants to cohorts was predicated upon participant-reported clinical history. CDR3 length equals 12 residues. Germline lookup yields CDR1 GTSNPN and CDR2 SVGIG (reference sequence). The V end lost 3 bases, the J end lost 4 bases, and 9 bases lay between the germline ends.

This chain connects TRBV30 to TRBJ1-1; D is unresolved. This receptor was obtained from a woman aged 30 to 39 who had recovered from COVID-19. The sequencing input was PBMCs or T cells enriched from blood (not recorded which). CDR3 bases: TGTGCCTGGAGACCAACGGGCACTGAAGCTTTCTTT. This translates into CAWRPTGTEAFF.